These T cell receptor beta chains were read from a single sample in a study of blood T cell repertoires in COVID-19. Measured with immunoSEQ multiplex PCR; TCRdb has only the in-frame clones, and not every one. This table holds about 160,000 clones, roughly 87% found once. The sequenced material came from peripheral blood. The receptors shown here come from a woman in her sixties with active or convalescent COVID-19. Both conserved end residues are part of each CDR3. The D gene is left open where the match is weak. Expanded clones are given a class, and other clones once, few, many or no size at all.

clone_size: .; d_call: .; j_call: TRBJ1-1; v_call: TRBV2; cdr3_nt: TGTGCCAGCGTGAGGGGAGGAGGGAACACTGAAGCTTTCTTT; cdr3_aa: CASVRGGGNTEAFF
clone_size: .; d_call: .; j_call: TRBJ1-6; v_call: TRBV3-1/TRBV3-2; cdr3_nt: TGTGCCAGCAGCCAAAGTGGGGAGCGGGACACGACCTCCTATAATTCACCCCTCCACTTT; cdr3_aa: CASSQSGERDTTSYNSPLHF
clone_size: once; d_call: TRBD1; j_call: TRBJ1-2; v_call: TRBV4-1; cdr3_nt: TGCGCCAGCAGCCCACAGGGGGATCTTAACTATGGCTACACCTTC; cdr3_aa: CASSPQGDLNYGYTF
clone_size: .; d_call: TRBD1; j_call: TRBJ1-4; v_call: TRBV18; cdr3_nt: TGTGCCAGCTCACCACAGGGGGCGGATGAAAAACTGTTTTTT; cdr3_aa: CASSPQGADEKLFF
clone_size: .; d_call: .; j_call: TRBJ1-1; v_call: TRBV5-1; cdr3_nt: TGCGCCAGCAGCTACCAGGGGTCGGGGAAATATGGCACTGAAGCTTTCTTT; cdr3_aa: CASSYQGSGKYGTEAFF
clone_size: .; d_call: .; j_call: TRBJ2-2; v_call: TRBV6-5; cdr3_nt: TGTGCCAGCAGTTACTCCTTACAGAACCGGGAGCTGTTTTTT; cdr3_aa: CASSYSLQNRELFF
clone_size: .; d_call: TRBD1; j_call: TRBJ2-5; v_call: TRBV7-7; cdr3_nt: TGTGCTAGCAGCTTAGCGGTAGGACAGGGCGAGACCCAGTACTTC; cdr3_aa: CASSLAVGQGETQYF
clone_size: .; d_call: TRBD2; j_call: TRBJ2-1; v_call: TRBV4-3; cdr3_nt: TGCGCCAGCAGCCCGGCCCCGGGACTACAATTTCCAGAGCAGTTCTTC; cdr3_aa: CASSPAPGLQFPEQFF
clone_size: .; d_call: .; j_call: TRBJ2-1; v_call: TRBV2; cdr3_nt: TGTGCCAGCAGATTTGGCGGCAATGAGCAGTTCTTC; cdr3_aa: CASRFGGNEQFF
clone_size: .; d_call: .; j_call: TRBJ1-1; v_call: TRBV19; cdr3_nt: TGTGCCAGTAAGAACAGAAACACTGAAGCTTTCTTT; cdr3_aa: CASKNRNTEAFF
clone_size: .; d_call: .; j_call: TRBJ1-2; v_call: TRBV19; cdr3_nt: TGTGCCAGTAGTACCCACAGGGACGGCTACACCTTC; cdr3_aa: CASSTHRDGYTF
clone_size: .; d_call: .; j_call: TRBJ1-4; v_call: TRBV4-1; cdr3_nt: TGCGCCAGCAGCCAAGGGCGGATGGGAACTAATGAAAAACTGTTTTTT; cdr3_aa: CASSQGRMGTNEKLFF
clone_size: .; d_call: .; j_call: TRBJ1-2; v_call: TRBV7-2; cdr3_nt: TGTGCCAGCAGCTTATCCACAAGAACCTCCTATGGCTACACCTTC; cdr3_aa: CASSLSTRTSYGYTF
clone_size: .; d_call: TRBD2; j_call: TRBJ2-7; v_call: TRBV27; cdr3_nt: TGTGCCAGCAGTTTAATGGGGACTAGCGGGGTAACTCACGAGCAGTACTTC; cdr3_aa: CASSLMGTSGVTHEQYF
clone_size: .; d_call: .; j_call: TRBJ2-3; v_call: TRBV11-3; cdr3_nt: TGTGCCAGCAGCTTAGCCCTAGTCTATTTT; cdr3_aa: CASSLALVYF
clone_size: .; d_call: TRBD2; j_call: TRBJ2-1; v_call: TRBV19; cdr3_nt: TGTGCCAGTAGTAAGAGACCCGGGACTAGCGGGGGGGCCCGGTATGAGCAGTTCTTC; cdr3_aa: CASSKRPGTSGGARYEQFF
clone_size: .; d_call: .; j_call: TRBJ2-1; v_call: TRBV6-6; cdr3_nt: TGTGCCAGCAGTAAACAGGAGAAGCAGTTCTTC; cdr3_aa: CASSKQEKQFF
clone_size: .; d_call: .; j_call: TRBJ2-1; v_call: TRBV19; cdr3_nt: TGTGCCAGTAGCACGTTGGGCAGTTGGGCATACAATGAGCAGTTCTTC; cdr3_aa: CASSTLGSWAYNEQFF
clone_size: .; d_call: .; j_call: TRBJ2-5; v_call: TRBV7-2; cdr3_nt: TGTGCCAGCAGCTCAGGAGCGGAAGAGACCCAGTACTTC; cdr3_aa: CASSSGAEETQYF
clone_size: .; d_call: .; j_call: TRBJ2-7; v_call: TRBV7-2; cdr3_nt: TGTGCCACCCTAGGTGACCCCTACGAGCAGTACTTC; cdr3_aa: CATLGDPYEQYF
clone_size: .; d_call: .; j_call: TRBJ2-5; v_call: TRBV18; cdr3_nt: TGTGCCAGCTCACTCCAAGGGGGCCAAGAGACCCAGTACTTC; cdr3_aa: CASSLQGGQETQYF
clone_size: .; d_call: TRBD1; j_call: TRBJ1-2; v_call: TRBV11-2; cdr3_nt: TGTGCCAGCAGCCTGGGACAGTACTATGGCTACACCTTC; cdr3_aa: CASSLGQYYGYTF
clone_size: .; d_call: TRBD2; j_call: TRBJ2-1; v_call: TRBV7-2; cdr3_nt: TGTGCCAGCAGCCCACGGACTAGCGGGTACAATGAGCAGTTCTTC; cdr3_aa: CASSPRTSGYNEQFF
clone_size: few; d_call: TRBD1; j_call: TRBJ1-6; v_call: TRBV2; cdr3_nt: TGTGCCAGCAGTGGGACAGGGGAAGGGTACTCACCCCTCCACTTT; cdr3_aa: CASSGTGEGYSPLHF
clone_size: .; d_call: TRBD1; j_call: TRBJ1-1; v_call: TRBV30; cdr3_nt: TGTGCCTGGAGTGGGGACAGTAACACTGAAGCTTTCTTT; cdr3_aa: CAWSGDSNTEAFF
clone_size: .; d_call: TRBD1; j_call: TRBJ2-1; v_call: TRBV18; cdr3_nt: TGTGCCAGCTCACCACCGGACAGGGAGAATGAGCAGTTCTTC; cdr3_aa: CASSPPDRENEQFF
clone_size: .; d_call: .; j_call: TRBJ1-6; v_call: TRBV6-2/TRBV6-3; cdr3_nt: TGTGCCAGCAGTTACATCGGCAGGCGACAGAATTCACCCCTCCACTTT; cdr3_aa: CASSYIGRRQNSPLHF
clone_size: .; d_call: TRBD2; j_call: TRBJ2-2; v_call: TRBV7-2; cdr3_nt: TGTGCCAGCAGCCCCATAGCGGGGGACTTCACCGGGGAGCTGTTTTTT; cdr3_aa: CASSPIAGDFTGELFF
clone_size: .; d_call: TRBD1; j_call: TRBJ2-1; v_call: TRBV6-6; cdr3_nt: TGTGCCAGCATCAACGGGGGACAGGGGAGTAATGAGCAGTTCTTC; cdr3_aa: CASINGGQGSNEQFF
clone_size: .; d_call: .; j_call: TRBJ1-3; v_call: TRBV7-2; cdr3_nt: TGTGCCAGCAGCTTGGGGGGTAGCTCTGGAAACACCATATATTTT; cdr3_aa: CASSLGGSSGNTIYF
clone_size: few; d_call: .; j_call: TRBJ1-2; v_call: TRBV5-6; cdr3_nt: TGTGCCAGCAGCTTACCCCTCCAGGGCCCCTATGGCTACACCTTC; cdr3_aa: CASSLPLQGPYGYTF
clone_size: once; d_call: TRBD1; j_call: TRBJ1-2; v_call: TRBV7-2; cdr3_nt: TGTGCCAGCAGCTTTCCCGAGACAGGGCACTATGGCTACACCTTC; cdr3_aa: CASSFPETGHYGYTF
clone_size: .; d_call: TRBD2; j_call: TRBJ2-1; v_call: TRBV6-5; cdr3_nt: TGTGCCAGCAGTTACCAGCGGGAATACAATGAGCAGTTCTTC; cdr3_aa: CASSYQREYNEQFF
clone_size: .; d_call: .; j_call: TRBJ2-7; v_call: TRBV13; cdr3_nt: TGTGCCAGCGCCGCGCGGGGAACCTACGAGCAGTACTTC; cdr3_aa: CASAARGTYEQYF
clone_size: .; d_call: TRBD1; j_call: TRBJ2-1; v_call: TRBV6-5; cdr3_nt: TGTGCCAGCAAGGCGCCCGGGACAGACTACAATGAGCAGTTCTTC; cdr3_aa: CASKAPGTDYNEQFF
clone_size: .; d_call: .; j_call: TRBJ2-2; v_call: TRBV27; cdr3_nt: TGTGCCAGCAGTGGGGCGGGGATGAACACCGGGGAGCTGTTTTTT; cdr3_aa: CASSGAGMNTGELFF
clone_size: .; d_call: TRBD2; j_call: TRBJ2-3; v_call: TRBV11-1; cdr3_nt: TGTGCCAGCAGCTTAGTGGCTAGCGGCCCGCCGGATTTT; cdr3_aa: CASSLVASGPPDF
clone_size: .; d_call: .; j_call: TRBJ2-3; v_call: TRBV10-3; cdr3_nt: TGTGCCATCAGTCCGGCGGGCAGCACAGATACGCAGTATTTT; cdr3_aa: CAISPAGSTDTQYF
clone_size: .; d_call: TRBD1; j_call: TRBJ2-1; v_call: TRBV5-5; cdr3_nt: TGTGCCAGCAGCCCCGGACAGGGGGCGGGCAATGAGCAGTTCTTC; cdr3_aa: CASSPGQGAGNEQFF
clone_size: .; d_call: TRBD1; j_call: TRBJ1-5; v_call: TRBV19; cdr3_nt: TGTGCCAGTAGTACGCGGACAGGGCTCAATCAGCCCCAGCATTTT; cdr3_aa: CASSTRTGLNQPQHF
clone_size: once; d_call: .; j_call: TRBJ2-1; v_call: TRBV10-3; cdr3_nt: TGTGCCATCAGTGAGTTTTTATTTGACAGCCGTAGCTCCTACAATGAGCAGTTCTTC; cdr3_aa: CAISEFLFDSRSSYNEQFF
clone_size: .; d_call: TRBD2; j_call: TRBJ2-1; v_call: TRBV4-3; cdr3_nt: TGCGCCAGCAGCCAAGGACTAGCCCCACCTAGGAATGAGCAGTTCTTC; cdr3_aa: CASSQGLAPPRNEQFF
clone_size: .; d_call: TRBD1; j_call: TRBJ2-2; v_call: TRBV9; cdr3_nt: TGTGCCAGCAGCGTAGAGGGACAGGGAACCGGGGAGCTGTTTTTT; cdr3_aa: CASSVEGQGTGELFF
clone_size: .; d_call: TRBD1; j_call: TRBJ2-7; v_call: TRBV19; cdr3_nt: TGTGCCAGTAGTTCTCCGGGACAGGGAAAGTACGAGCAGTACTTC; cdr3_aa: CASSSPGQGKYEQYF
clone_size: .; d_call: TRBD2; j_call: TRBJ2-3; v_call: TRBV10-1; cdr3_nt: TGCGCCAGCAGTTTGCTAGCGGAAGGGGATACGCAGTATTTT; cdr3_aa: CASSLLAEGDTQYF
clone_size: .; d_call: TRBD2; j_call: TRBJ2-7; v_call: TRBV4-1; cdr3_nt: TGCGCCAGCAGCCAGTCCGGGACTAGCGGCTCCTACGAGCAGTACTTC; cdr3_aa: CASSQSGTSGSYEQYF